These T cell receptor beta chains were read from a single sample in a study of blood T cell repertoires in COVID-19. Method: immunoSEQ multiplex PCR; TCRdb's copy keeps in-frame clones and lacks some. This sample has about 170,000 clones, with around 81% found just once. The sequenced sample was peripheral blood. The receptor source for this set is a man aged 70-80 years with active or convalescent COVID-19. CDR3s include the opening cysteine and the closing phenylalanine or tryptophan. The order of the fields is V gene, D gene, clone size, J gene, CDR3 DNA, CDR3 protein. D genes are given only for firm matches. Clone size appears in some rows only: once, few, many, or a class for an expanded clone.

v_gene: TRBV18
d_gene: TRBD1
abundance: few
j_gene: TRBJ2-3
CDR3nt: TGTGCCAGCTCACCACCCGGACAGGGGTCAGATACGCAGTATTTT
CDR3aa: CASSPPGQGSDTQYF

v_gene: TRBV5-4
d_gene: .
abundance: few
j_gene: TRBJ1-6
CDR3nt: TGTGCCAGCAGCCGGACGGGGGTCGGTTCACCCCTCCACTTT
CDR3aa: CASSRTGVGSPLHF

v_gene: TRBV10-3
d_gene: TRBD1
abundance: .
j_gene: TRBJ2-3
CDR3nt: TGTGCCATCAGTGAAGGTCGACAGGGAGATACGCAGTATTTT
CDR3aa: CAISEGRQGDTQYF

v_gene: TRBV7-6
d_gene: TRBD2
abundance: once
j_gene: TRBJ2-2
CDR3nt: TGTGCCAGCAGCTCCGGACTAGCGGGACTCACCGGGGAGCTGTTTTTT
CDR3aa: CASSSGLAGLTGELFF

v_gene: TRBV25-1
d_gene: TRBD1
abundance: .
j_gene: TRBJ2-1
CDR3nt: TGTGCCAGCAGTGAATATGACGGAAACAGGGGGGTCGATGAGCAGTTCTTC
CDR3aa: CASSEYDGNRGVDEQFF

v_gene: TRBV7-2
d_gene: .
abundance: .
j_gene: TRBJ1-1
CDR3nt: TGTGCCAGCAGCTTACCTCGGCGGGGCACTGAAGCTTTCTTT
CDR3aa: CASSLPRRGTEAFF

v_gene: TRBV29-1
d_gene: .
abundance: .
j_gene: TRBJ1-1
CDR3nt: TGCAGCTCCCGGAGGAGTGGCACTGAAGCTTTCTTT
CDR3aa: CSSRRSGTEAFF

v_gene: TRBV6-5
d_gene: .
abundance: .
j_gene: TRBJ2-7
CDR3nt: TGTGCCAGCAAGCTCGGGGGTTCCTACGAGCAGTACTTC
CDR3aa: CASKLGGSYEQYF

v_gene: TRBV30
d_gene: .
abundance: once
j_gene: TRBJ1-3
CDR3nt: TGTGCCTGGAGTGTTGGGGGGGCGGGAAACACCATATATTTT
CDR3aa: CAWSVGGAGNTIYF

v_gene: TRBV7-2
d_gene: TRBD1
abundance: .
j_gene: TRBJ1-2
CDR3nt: TGTGCCAGCAGCCCCGACAGGGGGCAAGTCTATGGCTACACCTTC
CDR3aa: CASSPDRGQVYGYTF

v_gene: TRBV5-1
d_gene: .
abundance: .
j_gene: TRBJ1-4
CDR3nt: TGCGCCAGCAGCATAGGGACACCCCCGGAAAAACTGTTTTTT
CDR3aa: CASSIGTPPEKLFF

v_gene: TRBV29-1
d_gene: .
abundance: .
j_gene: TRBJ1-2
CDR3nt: TGCAGCGTTGAAGAAGTGGCTCGGAGAGGCTACACCTTC
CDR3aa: CSVEEVARRGYTF

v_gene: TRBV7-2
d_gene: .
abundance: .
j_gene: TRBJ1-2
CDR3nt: TGTGCCAGCAGCTTAGGTACCGGGTCCTATGGCTACACCTTC
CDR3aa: CASSLGTGSYGYTF

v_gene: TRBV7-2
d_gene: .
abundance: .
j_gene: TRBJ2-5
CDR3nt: TGTGCCAGCAGCTCGACAGGGAGGTCGGTAGAGACCCAGTACTTC
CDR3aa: CASSSTGRSVETQYF